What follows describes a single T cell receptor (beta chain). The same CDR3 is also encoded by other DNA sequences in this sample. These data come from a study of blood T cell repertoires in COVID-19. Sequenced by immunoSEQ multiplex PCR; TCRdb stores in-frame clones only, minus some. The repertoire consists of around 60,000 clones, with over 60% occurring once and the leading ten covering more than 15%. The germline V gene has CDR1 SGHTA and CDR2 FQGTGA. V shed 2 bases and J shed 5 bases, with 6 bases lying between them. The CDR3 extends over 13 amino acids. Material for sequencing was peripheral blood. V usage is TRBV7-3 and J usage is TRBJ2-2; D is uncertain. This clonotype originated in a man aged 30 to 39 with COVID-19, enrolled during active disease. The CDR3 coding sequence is TGTGCCAGCAGCTTACGAGGAACCGGGGAGCTGTTTTTT. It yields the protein CASSLRGTGELFF.